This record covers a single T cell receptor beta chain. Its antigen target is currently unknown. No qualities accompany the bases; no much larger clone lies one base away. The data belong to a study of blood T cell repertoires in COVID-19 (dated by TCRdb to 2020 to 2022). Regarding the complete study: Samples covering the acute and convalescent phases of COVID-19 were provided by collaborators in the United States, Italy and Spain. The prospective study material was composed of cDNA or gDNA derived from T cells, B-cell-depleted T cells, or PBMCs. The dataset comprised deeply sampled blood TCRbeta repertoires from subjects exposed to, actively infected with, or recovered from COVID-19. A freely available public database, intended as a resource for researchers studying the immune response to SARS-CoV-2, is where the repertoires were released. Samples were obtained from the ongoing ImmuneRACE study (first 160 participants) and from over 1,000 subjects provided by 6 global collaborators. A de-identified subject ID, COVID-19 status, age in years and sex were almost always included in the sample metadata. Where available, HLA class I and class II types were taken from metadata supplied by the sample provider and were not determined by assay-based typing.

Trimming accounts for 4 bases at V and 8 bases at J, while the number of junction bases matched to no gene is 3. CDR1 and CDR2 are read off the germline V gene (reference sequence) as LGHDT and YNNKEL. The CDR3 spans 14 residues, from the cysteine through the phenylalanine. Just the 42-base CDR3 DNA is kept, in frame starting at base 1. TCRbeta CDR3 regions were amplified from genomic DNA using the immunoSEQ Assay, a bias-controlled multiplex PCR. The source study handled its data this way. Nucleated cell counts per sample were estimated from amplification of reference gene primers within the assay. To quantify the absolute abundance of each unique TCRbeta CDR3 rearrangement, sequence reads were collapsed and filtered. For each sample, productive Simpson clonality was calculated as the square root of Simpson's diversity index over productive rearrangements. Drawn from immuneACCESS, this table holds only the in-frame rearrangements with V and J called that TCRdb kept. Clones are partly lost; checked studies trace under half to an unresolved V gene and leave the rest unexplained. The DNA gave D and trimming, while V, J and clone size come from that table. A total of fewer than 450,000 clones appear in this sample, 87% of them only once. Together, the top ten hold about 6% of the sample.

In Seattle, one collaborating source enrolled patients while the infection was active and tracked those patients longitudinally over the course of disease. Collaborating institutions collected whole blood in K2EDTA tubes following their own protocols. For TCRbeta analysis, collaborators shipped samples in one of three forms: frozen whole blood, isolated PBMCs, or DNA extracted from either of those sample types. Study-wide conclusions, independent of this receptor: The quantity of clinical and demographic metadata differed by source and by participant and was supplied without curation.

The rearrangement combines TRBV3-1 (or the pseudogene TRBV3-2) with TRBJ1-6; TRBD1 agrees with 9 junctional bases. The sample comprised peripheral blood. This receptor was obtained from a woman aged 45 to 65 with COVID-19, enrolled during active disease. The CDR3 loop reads CASSLRDRDSPLHF. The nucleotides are TGTGCCAGCAGCCTCCGGGACAGGGATTCACCCCTCCACTTT.